Listed here are 5 T cell receptor beta chains from one sample, sequenced in a study of T cell repertoires in cytomegalovirus infection. MiXCR, applied by TCRdb to the reads, yields one record per CDR3 protein. The profile shows 680,000 or so distinct CDR3 sequences, about 40% of them singletons. The sample was PBMCs. The receptors stem from a human donor in good health (CMV status not recorded). Some clones in this sample may be carry-over from other donors' samples.

Only a few counts were recorded for this clonotype. This chain joins TRBV7-4 and TRBJ1-5; D is ambiguous. CDR1 is SGHVT, CDR2 SQSDAQ, per germline. The CDR3 has 11 residues. V was cut by 5 bases and J by 9 bases, with 8 bases left in between. CDR3 sequence: CASSEGGPQHF. CDR3 nucleotide sequence: TGTGCCAGCAGCGAGGGAGGGCCCCAGCATTTT.

Of note for this clonotype: It may be a read error: a sequence one base away is much more abundant. V is TRBV2 and J is TRBJ2-2, with 11 bases matching TRBD2. Per the germline V gene, CDR1 is SNHLY and CDR2 is FYNNEI. This CDR3 has 17 residues. CDR3 in amino acids: CASRDLLAGGPTGELCF. In DNA form, the CDR3 reads TGTGCCAGCAGAGACCTTCTAGCGGGGGGCCCCACCGGGGAGCTGTGTTTT.

The rearrangement uses TRBV7-2 and TRBJ2-3; no definite D call. The CDR3 has 14 amino acids. Germline values: CDR1 SGHTA, CDR2 FQGNSA. Trimming took 3 bases from V and 4 from J, leaving 11 bases between them. CDR3 sequence reads: CASSLQDSADTQYF. CDR3 nucleotide sequence: TGTGCCAGCAGCTTGCAGGATTCGGCAGATACGCAGTATTTT.

This clonotype has a handful of counts. V usage is TRBV19 and J usage is TRBJ1-1, with D possibly being TRBD1 (5 bases). This CDR3 is built from 14 residues. V gave up 5 bases and J gave up 5 bases, with 15 bases separating them. Germline V CDR1 and CDR2: LNHDA, SQIVND (reference sequence). CDR3 region: CASSSRGEWTEAFF. The DNA of the CDR3 is TGTGCCAGTAGTTCCCGGGGGGAGTGGACTGAAGCTTTCTTT.

The chain recombines TRBV7-9 with TRBJ1-2, with no clear D. In germline, CDR1 is SEHNR, CDR2 FQNEAQ (reference sequence). The CDR3 loop spans 12 amino acids. The V gene lost 2 bases and the J gene lost 8 bases, with 9 bases spanning the gap. The CDR3 DNA follows: TGTGCCAGCAGCTTAAGTCTGGAGGGCTACACCTTC. Protein product: CASSLSLEGYTF.